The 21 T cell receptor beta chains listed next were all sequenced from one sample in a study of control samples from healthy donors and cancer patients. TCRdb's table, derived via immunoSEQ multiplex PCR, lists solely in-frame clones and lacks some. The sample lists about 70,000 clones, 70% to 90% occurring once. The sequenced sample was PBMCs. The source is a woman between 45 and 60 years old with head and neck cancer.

The CDR3 DNA is TGTGCCAGCAGTCGAATCCCGGGACAGGGGGGAGATACGCAGTATTTT. Residues: CASSRIPGQGGDTQYF. The chain recombines TRBV6-6 with TRBJ2-3, with 11 bases fitting TRBD1. The J segment lost 5 bases and the V segment lost 5 bases, leaving 9 bases of the junction unmatched. Germline assignment: CDR1 MNHNY and CDR2 SVGAGI (reference sequence). The CDR3 is made up of 16 amino acids.

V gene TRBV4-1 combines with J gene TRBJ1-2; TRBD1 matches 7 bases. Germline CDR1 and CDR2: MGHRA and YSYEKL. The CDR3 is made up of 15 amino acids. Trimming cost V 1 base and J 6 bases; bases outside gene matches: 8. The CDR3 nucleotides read TGCGCCAGCAGCCAAGTACCCGGACAGGTGCATGGCTACACCTTC. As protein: CASSQVPGQVHGYTF.

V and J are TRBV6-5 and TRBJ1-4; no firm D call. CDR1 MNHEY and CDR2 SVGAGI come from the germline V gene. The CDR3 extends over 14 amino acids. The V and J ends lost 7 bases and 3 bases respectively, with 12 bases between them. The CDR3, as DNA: TGTGCCAGCACTGGACGGTATCCTAATGAAAAACTGTTTTTT. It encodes CASTGRYPNEKLFF.

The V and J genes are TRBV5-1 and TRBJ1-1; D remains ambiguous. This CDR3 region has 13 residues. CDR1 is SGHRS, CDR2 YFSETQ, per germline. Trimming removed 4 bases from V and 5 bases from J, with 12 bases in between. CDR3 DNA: TGCGCCAGCAGCCTGGAGATGGTAACTGAAGCTTTCTTT. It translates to CASSLEMVTEAFF.

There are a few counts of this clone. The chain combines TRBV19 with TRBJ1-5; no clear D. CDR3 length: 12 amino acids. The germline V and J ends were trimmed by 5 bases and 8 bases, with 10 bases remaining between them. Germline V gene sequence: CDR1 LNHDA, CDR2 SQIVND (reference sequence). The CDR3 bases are TGTGCCAGTAGTGGACCAAGGGAGCCCCAGCATTTT. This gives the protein CASSGPREPQHF.

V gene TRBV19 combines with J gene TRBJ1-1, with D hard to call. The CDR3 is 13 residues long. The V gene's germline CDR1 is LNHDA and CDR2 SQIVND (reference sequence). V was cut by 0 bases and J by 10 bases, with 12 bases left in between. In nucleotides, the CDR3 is TGTGCCAGTAGTATAGATCCGAGGGCATCAGCTTTCTTT. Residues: CASSIDPRASAFF. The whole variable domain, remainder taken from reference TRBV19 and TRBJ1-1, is DGGITQSPKYLFRKEGQNVTLSCEQNLNHDAMYWYRQDPGQGLRLIYYSQIVNDFQKGDIAEGYSVSREKKESFPLTVTSAQKNPTAFYLCASSIDPRASAFFGQGTRLTVV.

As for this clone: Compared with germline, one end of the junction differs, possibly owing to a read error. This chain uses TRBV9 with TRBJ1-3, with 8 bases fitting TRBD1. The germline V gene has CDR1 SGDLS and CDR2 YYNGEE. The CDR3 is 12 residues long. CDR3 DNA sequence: TGTGCCAGCGGGTCTGTCAGGGGGCGGATGGATTTT. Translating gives CASGSVRGRMDF.

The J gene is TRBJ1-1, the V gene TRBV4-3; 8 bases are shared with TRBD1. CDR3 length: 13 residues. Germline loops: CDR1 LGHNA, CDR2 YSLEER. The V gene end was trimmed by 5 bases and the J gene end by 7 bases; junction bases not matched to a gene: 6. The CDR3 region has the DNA TGCGCCAGCAGCTCCGGGACAGGAGGTGAAGCTTTCTTT. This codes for CASSSGTGGEAFF.

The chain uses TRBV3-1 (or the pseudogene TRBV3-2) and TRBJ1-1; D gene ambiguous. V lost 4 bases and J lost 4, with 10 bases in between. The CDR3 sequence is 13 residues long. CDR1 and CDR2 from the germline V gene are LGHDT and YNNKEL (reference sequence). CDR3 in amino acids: CASSRLDSTEAFF. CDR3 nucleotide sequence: TGTGCCAGCAGCCGACTAGATAGCACTGAAGCTTTCTTT.

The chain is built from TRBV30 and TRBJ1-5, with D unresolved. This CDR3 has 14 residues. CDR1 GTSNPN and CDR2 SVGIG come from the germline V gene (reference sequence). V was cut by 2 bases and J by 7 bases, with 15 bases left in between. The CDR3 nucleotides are TGTGCCTGGAGTCTTCCGACGGGTCTGCAGCCCCAGCATTTT. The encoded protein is CAWSLPTGLQPQHF.

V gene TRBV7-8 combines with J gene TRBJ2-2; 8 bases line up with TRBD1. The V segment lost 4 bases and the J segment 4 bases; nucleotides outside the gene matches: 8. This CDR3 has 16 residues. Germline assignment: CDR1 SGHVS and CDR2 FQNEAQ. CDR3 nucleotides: TGTGCCAGCAGCTCTCAGATAACAGGGGGCACCGGGGAGCTGTTTTTT. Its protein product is CASSSQITGGTGELFF.

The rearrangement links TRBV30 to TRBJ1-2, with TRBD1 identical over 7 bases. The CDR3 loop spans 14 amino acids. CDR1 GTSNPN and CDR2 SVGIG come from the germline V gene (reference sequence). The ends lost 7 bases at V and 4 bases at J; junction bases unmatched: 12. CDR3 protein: CAFWTGERLYGYTF. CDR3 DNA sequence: TGTGCCTTCTGGACAGGTGAACGTCTCTATGGCTACACCTTC.

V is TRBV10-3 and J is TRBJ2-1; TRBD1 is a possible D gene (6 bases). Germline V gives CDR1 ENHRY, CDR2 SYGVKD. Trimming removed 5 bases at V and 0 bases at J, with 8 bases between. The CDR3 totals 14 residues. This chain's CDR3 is CAISQGTSYNEQFF. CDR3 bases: TGTGCCATCAGTCAGGGGACCTCCTACAATGAGCAGTTCTTC.

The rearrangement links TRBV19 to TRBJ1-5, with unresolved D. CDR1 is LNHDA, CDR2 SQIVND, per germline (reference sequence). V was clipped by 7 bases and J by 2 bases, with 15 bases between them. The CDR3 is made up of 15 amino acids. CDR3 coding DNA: TGTGCCAGTAAAAAAAACTGGGAAGGCAATCAGCCCCAGCATTTT. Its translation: CASKKNWEGNQPQHF. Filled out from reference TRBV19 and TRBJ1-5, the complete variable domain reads DGGITQSPKYLFRKEGQNVTLSCEQNLNHDAMYWYRQDPGQGLRLIYYSQIVNDFQKGDIAEGYSVSREKKESFPLTVTSAQKNPTAFYLCASKKNWEGNQPQHFGDGTRLSIL.

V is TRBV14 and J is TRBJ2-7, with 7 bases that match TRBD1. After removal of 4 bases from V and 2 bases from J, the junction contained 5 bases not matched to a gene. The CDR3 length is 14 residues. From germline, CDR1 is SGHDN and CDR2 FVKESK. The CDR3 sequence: CASSLHGTAYEQYF. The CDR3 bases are TGTGCCAGCAGCCTTCACGGGACAGCCTACGAGCAGTACTTC.

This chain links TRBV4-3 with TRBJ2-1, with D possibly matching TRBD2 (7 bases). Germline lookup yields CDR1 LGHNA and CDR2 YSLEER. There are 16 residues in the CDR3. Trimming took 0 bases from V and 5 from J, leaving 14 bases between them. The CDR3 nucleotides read TGCGCCAGCAGCCAAGATGGGGGGGCTGGGCACAATGAGCAGTTCTTC. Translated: CASSQDGGAGHNEQFF.

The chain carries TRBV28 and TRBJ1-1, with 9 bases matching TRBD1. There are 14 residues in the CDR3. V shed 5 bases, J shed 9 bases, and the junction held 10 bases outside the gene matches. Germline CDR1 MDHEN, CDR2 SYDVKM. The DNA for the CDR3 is TGTGCCAGCAGTCCGCCACACAGGGGGCAGAAAGCTTTCTTT. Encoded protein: CASSPPHRGQKAFF. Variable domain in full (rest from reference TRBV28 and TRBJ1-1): DVKVTQSSRYLVKRTGEKVFLECVQDMDHENMFWYRQDPGLGLRLIYFSYDVKMKEKGDIPEGYSVSREKKERFSLILESASTNQTSMYLCASSPPHRGQKAFFGQGTRLTVV.

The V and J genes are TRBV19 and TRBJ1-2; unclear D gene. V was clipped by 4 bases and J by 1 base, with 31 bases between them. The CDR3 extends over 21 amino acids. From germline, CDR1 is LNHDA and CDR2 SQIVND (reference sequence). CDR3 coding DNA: TGTGCCAGTAGTACCGCCGGGCCCACCGGGAGGCAAGCAGATATTAACTATGGCTACACCTTC. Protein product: CASSTAGPTGRQADINYGYTF.

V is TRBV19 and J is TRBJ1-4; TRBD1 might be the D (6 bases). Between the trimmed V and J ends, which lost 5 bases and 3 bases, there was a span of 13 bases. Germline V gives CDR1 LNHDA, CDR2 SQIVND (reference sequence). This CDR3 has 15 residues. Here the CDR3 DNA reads TGTGCCAGTAGTGCCCAGGGGCGGGCTAATGAAAAACTGTTTTTT. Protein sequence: CASSAQGRANEKLFF.

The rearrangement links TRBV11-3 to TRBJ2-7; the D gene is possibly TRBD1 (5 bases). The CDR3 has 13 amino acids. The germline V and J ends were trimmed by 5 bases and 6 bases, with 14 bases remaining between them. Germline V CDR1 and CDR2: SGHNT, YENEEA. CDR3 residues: CASSPGQGTEQYF. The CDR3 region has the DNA TGTGCCAGCAGCCCCGGCCAGGGCACCGAGCAGTACTTC.

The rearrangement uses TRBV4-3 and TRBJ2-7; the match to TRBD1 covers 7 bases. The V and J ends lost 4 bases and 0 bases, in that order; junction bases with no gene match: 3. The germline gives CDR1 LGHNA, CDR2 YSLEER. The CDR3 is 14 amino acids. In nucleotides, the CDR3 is TGCGCCAGCAGCCCGGGGACAGCCTCCTACGAGCAGTACTTC. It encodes CASSPGTASYEQYF.